The 28 T cell receptor beta chains below come from one sample, sequenced in a study of T cell changes during pregnancy in multiple sclerosis. Sequencing used immunoSEQ multiplex PCR; TCRdb keeps in-frame clones, though not all of them. Of around 69,000 clones listed, around 90% are singletons. This specimen consisted of peripheral blood, obtained in the third trimester of pregnancy. These receptors were taken from a female donor with multiple sclerosis, enrolled in a pregnancy study.

The V and J genes are TRBV7-2 and TRBJ2-5; D is ambiguous. The CDR3 covers 14 residues. V gave up 2 bases and J gave up 4 bases, with 11 bases separating them. Germline CDR1 and CDR2: SGHTA and FQGNSA. CDR3 bases: TGTGCCAGCAGCTTATCGGCAGCTAGAGAGACCCAGTACTTC. It yields the protein CASSLSAARETQYF.

The V call is TRBV5-1, the J call TRBJ2-5; a weak D match, TRBD1 (5 bases). Trimming left V 4 bases short and J 5 bases short, with 15 bases between. Germline V CDR1 and CDR2: SGHRS, YFSETQ. CDR3 length: 14 amino acids. As DNA, the CDR3 is TGCGCCAGCAGCCTAGAGACAGTGTCGGAGACCCAGTACTTC. The encoded protein is CASSLETVSETQYF.

V gene TRBV5-1 combines with J gene TRBJ1-1; possible D gene TRBD1, 6 bases. V shed 5 bases and J shed 6 bases, with 17 bases lying between them. This CDR3 is 14 amino acids long. Germline CDR1 reads SGHRS; CDR2 reads YFSETQ. The CDR3 DNA follows: TGCGCCAGCAGAATACAGGGTGTATCAGCTGAAGCTTTCTTT. Encoded protein: CASRIQGVSAEAFF. The full variable domain, in which reference TRBV5-1 and TRBJ1-1 provide the parts outside the CDR3, is KAGVTQTPRYLIKTRGQQVTLSCSPISGHRSVSWYQQTPGQGLQFLFEYFSETQRNKGNFPGRFSGRQFSNSRSEMNVSTLELGDSALYLCASRIQGVSAEAFFGQGTRLTVV.

This chain links TRBV28 with TRBJ1-1; 7 bases line up with TRBD1. Germline V gene sequence: CDR1 MDHEN, CDR2 SYDVKM. CDR3 length equals 16 residues. V gave up 3 bases and J gave up 1 base; unmatched junction bases: 8. The CDR3 reads CASSLGGQFRNTEAFF. The CDR3 DNA reads TGTGCCAGCAGTTTGGGGGGACAGTTCCGGAACACTGAAGCTTTCTTT.

The chain joins TRBV5-4 to TRBJ2-5, with TRBD1 matching 7 bases. Germline V CDR1 and CDR2: SGHNT, YYREEE (reference sequence). This CDR3 comprises 12 residues. V was pared by 4 bases and J by 13 bases, with 10 bases of the junction left unmatched. DNA of the CDR3: TGTGCCAGCAGCGCCGTACAGGGGAGTCTGTACTTC. Its protein product is CASSAVQGSLYF.

Only a few counts were recorded for this clone. The chain is built from TRBV18 and TRBJ1-6, with TRBD1 as a possible D gene (5 bases). Germline CDR1 reads KGHSH; CDR2 reads LQKENI. V lost 2 bases, J lost 7 bases, and 12 bases lay in between. The CDR3 is 15 amino acids. Here the CDR3 DNA reads TGTGCCAGCTCACCAGGGGGGACGGGGAATTCACCCCTCCACTTT. It yields the protein CASSPGGTGNSPLHF.

The V call is TRBV18, the J call TRBJ1-2; tentatively, D is TRBD1 (6 bases). Trimming took off 2 bases at V and 1 base at J, with 17 bases between the two ends. The length of the CDR3 is 17 residues. Per germline, CDR1 KGHSH and CDR2 LQKENI. CDR3 in amino acids: CASSPSSGQTINYGYTF. For the CDR3, the DNA is TGTGCCAGCTCACCATCCTCCGGACAGACGATTAACTATGGCTACACCTTC.

This clone has just a few counts. The V and J genes are TRBV4-1 and TRBJ1-2, with 9 bases identical to TRBD1. Trimming at V came to 0 bases and at J to 4 bases, leaving 6 bases not matched to a gene. The CDR3 is made up of 16 amino acids. Germline V CDR1 and CDR2: MGHRA, YSYEKL. CDR3 region: CASSQEQGASFYGYTF. The CDR3 DNA sequence: TGCGCCAGCAGCCAAGAACAGGGGGCTTCCTTCTATGGCTACACCTTC.

As regards this clone: This may arise from a read error, as a much more abundant clone is one base away. The chain employs TRBV11-1 and TRBJ1-1; maybe TRBD1 (5 bases). The CDR3 is made up of 13 amino acids. With 3 bases removed from V and 1 base from J, the gap between germline ends came to 6 bases. Germline CDR1 is SGHAT and CDR2 is FQDESV (reference sequence). CDR3 DNA: TGTGCCAGCAGCTTCGGACAGAACACTGAAGCTTTCTTT. The encoded protein is CASSFGQNTEAFF.

The chain employs TRBV9 and TRBJ2-1, with D possibly matching TRBD1 (5 bases). The CDR3 length is 18 residues. Germline CDR1 reads SGDLS; CDR2 reads YYNGEE. Trimming took 3 bases from V and 0 from J, leaving 19 bases between them. The CDR3 DNA follows: TGTGCCAGCAGCGGGCAGGGTGGCAGAGGTAGCTCCTACAATGAGCAGTTCTTC. Amino acids: CASSGQGGRGSSYNEQFF.

This chain connects TRBV5-1 to TRBJ2-3; possible D gene TRBD1, 5 bases. The germline V gene encodes CDR1 SGHRS and CDR2 YFSETQ. Between the trimmed V and J ends, which lost 4 bases and 6 bases, there was a span of 12 bases. The CDR3 length is 13 residues. CDR3 amino acids: CASSTQGPDTQYF. The DNA of the CDR3 is TGCGCCAGCAGCACTCAGGGTCCCGATACGCAGTATTTT.

The chain joins TRBV18 to TRBJ2-1; D is unresolved. The germline V gene has CDR1 KGHSH and CDR2 LQKENI. This CDR3 is built from 13 residues. The V gene lost 0 bases and the J gene lost 5 bases, with 5 bases spanning the gap. The CDR3 here is CASSPPFNNEQFF. The CDR3 region has the DNA TGTGCCAGCTCACCACCGTTCAACAATGAGCAGTTCTTC.

This sequence joins TRBV6-1 and TRBJ1-2, with D possibly matching TRBD1 (5 bases). Trimming took 3 bases from V and 12 from J, leaving 17 bases between them. Germline assignment: CDR1 MNHNS and CDR2 SASEGT. This CDR3 is 13 amino acids long. The DNA of the CDR3 is TGTGCCAGCAGTGACGACCGGGGGGATCCAGACACCTTC. Its protein product is CASSDDRGDPDTF.

V and J are TRBV9 and TRBJ2-7; possibly TRBD2 for D (5 bases). From germline, CDR1 is SGDLS and CDR2 YYNGEE. V lost 0 bases and J 5 bases, leaving 12 bases between the germline ends. This CDR3 comprises 14 residues. CDR3 residues: CASSVGLRENEQYF. The CDR3, as DNA: TGTGCCAGCAGCGTAGGCCTTCGGGAAAACGAGCAGTACTTC.

V is TRBV10-3 and J is TRBJ1-5; D gene uncertain. V was trimmed by 10 bases and J by 2 bases, leaving 15 bases between them. This CDR3 has 14 amino acids. The germline V gene has CDR1 ENHRY and CDR2 SYGVKD. CDR3 sequence: CATRSREGNQPQHF. CDR3 DNA sequence: TGTGCCACCCGGTCCCGGGAGGGCAATCAGCCCCAGCATTTT.

CDR3 sequence: CASSPGTYQETQYF. CDR3 coding DNA: TGCGCCAGCAGCCCAGGGACATACCAAGAGACCCAGTACTTC. This chain uses TRBV5-1 with TRBJ2-5; possibly TRBD1 for D (6 bases). Germline CDR1 and CDR2: SGHRS and YFSETQ. V lost 4 bases, J lost 0 bases, and 10 bases lay in between. The CDR3 is 14 residues long.

Concerning this clone: Germline and junction disagree at one end, which may indicate a read error. This sequence joins TRBV7-9 and TRBJ2-7; no clear D gene. The germline gives CDR1 SEHNR, CDR2 FQNEAQ (reference sequence). This CDR3 is 12 amino acids long. This CDR3 is CASSLGGLVVSF. DNA of the CDR3: TGTGCCAGCAGCTTAGGTGGGCTGGTCGTCTCCTTC.

CDR3 in amino acids: CASSLGQVGYTF. Written as DNA, the CDR3 is TGCGCCAGCAGCTTGGGACAAGTCGGCTACACCTTC. This sequence joins TRBV5-1 and TRBJ1-2; D is unresolved. Germline V gene data show CDR1 as SGHRS and CDR2 as YFSETQ. The CDR3 runs to 12 residues. Trimming stripped 0 bases from V and 8 bases from J, with 8 bases between.

This chain uses TRBV27 with TRBJ2-2, with 8 bases lining up with TRBD1. The V gene end was trimmed by 8 bases and the J gene end by 4 bases; junction bases not matched to a gene: 6. The CDR3 contains 14 residues. From germline, CDR1 is MNHEY and CDR2 SMNVEV (reference sequence). Written as DNA, the CDR3 is TGTGCCAGCTTTAGTACAGGGGGCACCGGGGAGCTGTTTTTT. Translation gives CASFSTGGTGELFF.

The chain has TRBV4-1 and TRBJ2-3; 9 bases map to TRBD2. Germline-derived CDR1 and CDR2 are MGHRA and YSYEKL. J gave up 0 bases and V 3 bases, and 4 bases lay outside the gene matches. This CDR3 contains 16 residues. CDR3: CASSHLSGGSTDTQYF. In DNA form, the CDR3 reads TGCGCCAGCAGCCATCTCAGCGGGGGGAGCACAGATACGCAGTATTTT.

By share, this clone ranks as medium-sized. The chain links TRBV6-4 to TRBJ2-1; 9 nucleotides agree with TRBD2. The CDR3 length is 16 residues. J was trimmed by 9 bases and V by 8 bases; bases with no gene match: 17. Germline CDR1 is MRHNA and CDR2 is SNTAGT. The CDR3 nucleotides read TGTGCCAGCGAGAAGGGTCTTGGCGGGGGGGCAGGTGAGCAGTTCTTC. Protein sequence: CASEKGLGGGAGEQFF.

The gene calls are TRBV5-1 and TRBJ2-3; TRBD2 might be the D (6 bases). V lost 5 bases, J lost 2 bases, and 18 bases lay in between. The CDR3 sequence is 16 residues long. Germline values: CDR1 SGHRS, CDR2 YFSETQ. In DNA form, the CDR3 reads TGCGCCAGCAGACAGGATACCGGGACTTTCACAGATACGCAGTATTTT. Translated, it gives CASRQDTGTFTDTQYF.

The CDR3 region has the DNA TGTGCCAGCAGCAAACAGGGGCCCTACGAGCAGTACTTC. Its protein product is CASSKQGPYEQYF. The chain joins TRBV7-2 to TRBJ2-7, with 7 bases lining up with TRBD1. CDR1 is SGHTA, CDR2 FQGNSA, per germline. The CDR3 is 13 residues long. The V segment lost 5 bases and the J segment 2 bases; nucleotides outside the gene matches: 3.

This clone was picked up a small number of times. The chain uses TRBV6-4 and TRBJ2-2; 12 bases are shared with TRBD2. The CDR3 is made up of 14 amino acids. Germline V gene sequence: CDR1 MRHNA, CDR2 SNTAGT. V lost 2 bases and J lost 8; bases outside the gene matches: 0. In nucleotides, the CDR3 is TGTGCCAGCAGTGACGGACTAGCGGGGGGGGAGCTGTTTTTT. Translation: CASSDGLAGGELFF.

This chain connects TRBV19 to TRBJ2-6, with 7 bases identical to TRBD1. The CDR3 is 16 amino acids. The germline gives CDR1 LNHDA, CDR2 SQIVND (reference sequence). After removal of 6 bases from V and 2 bases from J, the junction contained 7 bases not matched to a gene. The CDR3 reads CASSAEGAPGANVLTF. The DNA for the CDR3 is TGTGCCAGTAGCGCCGAGGGGGCTCCTGGGGCCAACGTCCTGACTTTC.

The sample holds many counts of this clone. The chain carries TRBV2 and TRBJ2-7; unclear D gene. Germline CDR1 is SNHLY and CDR2 is FYNNEI. With 2 bases removed from V and 0 bases from J, the gap between germline ends came to 8 bases. This CDR3 has 14 residues. The CDR3 DNA is TGTGCCAGCAGTGAAAACAGAGACTCCTACGAGCAGTACTTC. It translates to CASSENRDSYEQYF.

The chain is built from TRBV5-1 and TRBJ1-1; D is ambiguous. The CDR3 runs to 16 residues. V was pared by 2 bases and J by 3 bases, with 17 bases between. CDR1 and CDR2 from the germline V gene are SGHRS and YFSETQ. The CDR3 DNA reads as TGCGCCAGCAGCTTCAGGTCTCCTTTACCGGACACTGAAGCTTTCTTT. Amino acids: CASSFRSPLPDTEAFF.

The rearrangement uses TRBV5-1 and TRBJ1-6; no clear D gene. V shed 2 bases and J shed 11 bases, with 14 bases lying between them. This CDR3 contains 14 residues. CDR1 and CDR2 from the germline V gene are SGHRS and YFSETQ. CDR3 amino acids: CASSFSPRRAPLHF. The CDR3 DNA sequence: TGCGCCAGCAGCTTTAGTCCCCGGCGGGCACCCCTCCACTTT. Complete variable domain (other parts from reference TRBV5-1 and TRBJ1-6): KAGVTQTPRYLIKTRGQQVTLSCSPISGHRSVSWYQQTPGQGLQFLFEYFSETQRNKGNFPGRFSGRQFSNSRSEMNVSTLELGDSALYLCASSFSPRRAPLHFGNGTRLTVT.